These 14 T cell receptor beta chains came from one sample sequenced in a study of cytomegalovirus exposure and HLA in healthy donors. Both 60 Vbeta primers and 13 Jbeta primers went into the PCR. Here immunoSEQ multiplex PCR was the method, and the copy in TCRdb shows in-frame clones only, minus some. The sample shows tens of thousands of clones, about 76% of them seen only once. The sample comprised PBMCs. All receptors come from a man aged 45-65 years in good health and CMV-seronegative.

J is TRBJ1-2 and V is TRBV5-1; 9 bases map to TRBD1. The germline gives CDR1 SGHRS, CDR2 YFSETQ. J was trimmed by 2 bases and V by 2 bases; bases with no gene match: 7. This CDR3 is 16 amino acids long. This chain's CDR3 is CASSLSRTGENYGYTF. DNA for the CDR3: TGCGCCAGCAGCTTATCAAGGACAGGGGAGAACTATGGCTACACCTTC.

This chain uses TRBV5-1 with TRBJ1-1, with TRBD1 identical over 10 bases. Trimming took 4 bases from V and 8 from J; bases not matched to a gene: 5. CDR3 size: 13 residues. CDR1 is SGHRS, CDR2 YFSETQ, per germline. For the CDR3, the DNA is TGCGCCAGCAGCGGAGACAGGGGGCTCGAAGCTTTCTTT. Its translation is CASSGDRGLEAFF.

V and J are TRBV5-1 and TRBJ1-1; weak D call: TRBD1 (5 bases). Germline V gene sequence: CDR1 SGHRS, CDR2 YFSETQ. This CDR3 spans 15 amino acids. The V end was cut by 4 bases, the J end by 0 bases, with 13 bases between. Here the CDR3 reads CASSPEDKMNTEAFF. The CDR3 nucleotides are TGCGCCAGCAGCCCTGAGGACAAAATGAACACTGAAGCTTTCTTT. Full variable domain (outside the CDR3, taken from reference TRBV5-1 and TRBJ1-1): KAGVTQTPRYLIKTRGQQVTLSCSPISGHRSVSWYQQTPGQGLQFLFEYFSETQRNKGNFPGRFSGRQFSNSRSEMNVSTLELGDSALYLCASSPEDKMNTEAFFGQGTRLTVV.

The V call is TRBV5-1, the J call TRBJ2-2; 7 nucleotides match TRBD1. In germline, CDR1 is SGHRS, CDR2 YFSETQ. The V segment lost 4 bases and the J segment 7 bases; nucleotides outside the gene matches: 13. This CDR3 contains 16 residues. The CDR3 region is CASSARGPGYNGELFF. As DNA, the CDR3 is TGCGCCAGCAGCGCGAGGGGGCCTGGGTATAACGGGGAGCTGTTTTTT. Full variable domain (rest looked up from reference TRBV5-1 and TRBJ2-2): KAGVTQTPRYLIKTRGQQVTLSCSPISGHRSVSWYQQTPGQGLQFLFEYFSETQRNKGNFPGRFSGRQFSNSRSEMNVSTLELGDSALYLCASSARGPGYNGELFFGEGSRLTVL.

This clone was found a few times. The V and J genes are TRBV14 and TRBJ2-2; D is unresolved. Trimming pared 2 bases from V and 6 bases from J, leaving 7 bases between. The CDR3 consists of 13 residues. Germline assignment: CDR1 SGHDN and CDR2 FVKESK. CDR3 sequence (DNA): TGTGCCAGCAGCCAAACACGGGCCGGGGAGCTGTTTTTT. The encoded protein is CASSQTRAGELFF.

The chain has TRBV19 and TRBJ2-7, with 10 bases fitting TRBD1. The CDR3 spans 15 residues. The V segment lost 5 bases and the J segment 5 bases; nucleotides outside the gene matches: 9. Looked up from germline, CDR1 is LNHDA and CDR2 is SQIVND (reference sequence). CDR3: CASSGEAGTGDEQYF. The CDR3, as DNA: TGTGCCAGTAGTGGGGAAGCCGGGACAGGGGACGAGCAGTACTTC. Supplemented by reference TRBV19 and TRBJ2-7, the full variable domain reads DGGITQSPKYLFRKEGQNVTLSCEQNLNHDAMYWYRQDPGQGLRLIYYSQIVNDFQKGDIAEGYSVSREKKESFPLTVTSAQKNPTAFYLCASSGEAGTGDEQYFGPGTRLTVT.

The chain joins TRBV6-5 to TRBJ2-1; D uncertain. Germline V gives CDR1 MNHEY, CDR2 SVGAGI. The V end was cut by 3 bases, the J end by 9 bases, with 12 bases between. This CDR3 spans 13 amino acids. CDR3 in DNA: TGTGCCAGCAGTTATTCCAACCAGGCTGAGCAGTTCTTC. Its protein is CASSYSNQAEQFF.

The CDR3 reads CASSRSAGEYKNIQYF. In DNA form, the CDR3 reads TGTGCCAGCAGCCGAAGTGCAGGGGAATACAAAAACATTCAGTACTTC. J is TRBJ2-4 and V is TRBV7-6; a weak D match, TRBD1 (6 bases). The V end lost 5 bases, the J end lost 3 bases, and 17 bases lay between the germline ends. The CDR3 covers 16 residues. Per germline, CDR1 SGHVS and CDR2 FNYEAQ. The full variable domain, its missing parts supplied by reference TRBV7-6 and TRBJ2-4, is GAGVSQSPRYKVTKRGQDVALRCDPISGHVSLYWYRQALGQGPEFLTYFNYEAQQDKSGLPNDRFSAERPEGSISTLTIQRTEQRDSAMYRCASSRSAGEYKNIQYFGAGTRLSVL.

This chain connects TRBV7-3 to TRBJ1-1; tentatively, D is TRBD1 (6 bases). Deletions cut 5 bases from V and 5 bases from J, with 12 bases between. This CDR3 has 13 amino acids. Per germline, CDR1 SGHTA and CDR2 FQGTGA. DNA of the CDR3: TGTGCCAGCAGCGTCGCTCAGGGGACTGAAGCTTTCTTT. Translated: CASSVAQGTEAFF. Variable domain in full (rest from reference TRBV7-3 and TRBJ1-1): GAGVSQTPSNKVTEKGKYVELRCDPISGHTALYWYRQSLGQGPEFLIYFQGTGAADDSGLPNDRFFAVRPEGSVSTLKIQRTERGDSAVYLCASSVAQGTEAFFGQGTRLTVV.

This clone has a single count. The V call is TRBV5-5, the J call TRBJ2-1, with a weak D call TRBD1 (5 bases). The CDR3 length is 14 residues. The germline CDR1 and CDR2 sequences are SGHKS and YYEKEE (reference sequence). V was pared by 4 bases and J by 2 bases, with 10 bases between. CDR3 bases: TGTGCCAGCAGCCAGAGGACACCCTACAATGAGCAGTTCTTC. This codes for CASSQRTPYNEQFF.

The V and J genes are TRBV5-4 and TRBJ2-5; no reliable D call. With the DNA end fitting TRBJ2-7 better, the J assignment may be wrong. CDR3 length: 11 residues. The germline CDR1 and CDR2 sequences are SGHNT and YYREEE (reference sequence). The CDR3 DNA is TGTGCCAGCAGTTTAAACTACGAGCAGTACTTC. It codes for CASSLNYEQYF.

The sample holds one count of this clone. This rearrangement joins TRBV28 to TRBJ1-5; D possibly corresponds to TRBD1 (5 bases). The germline V gene has CDR1 MDHEN and CDR2 SYDVKM. V was shortened by 6 bases and J by 1 base, with 13 bases between the two germline ends. CDR3 length: 15 amino acids. This CDR3 reads CASSRRGGSNQPQHF. In DNA form, the CDR3 reads TGTGCCAGCAGCCGCCGGGGGGGGAGCAATCAGCCCCAGCATTTT.

The chain couples TRBV5-5 to TRBJ2-7; tentatively, D is TRBD1 (6 bases). The germline V gene has CDR1 SGHKS and CDR2 YYEKEE (reference sequence). V was pared by 6 bases and J by 3 bases, with 13 bases between. The CDR3 has 13 residues. The CDR3 loop reads CASTRDMNYEQYF. CDR3 sequence (DNA): TGTGCCAGCACCCGGGACATGAACTACGAGCAGTACTTC.

The chain uses TRBV4-1 and TRBJ1-1; no firm D call. Trimming cost V 2 bases and J 4 bases, with 11 bases left between them. The CDR3 covers 14 residues. Germline values: CDR1 MGHRA, CDR2 YSYEKL. CDR3 protein: CASSQPGFGTEAFF. CDR3 sequence (DNA): TGCGCCAGCAGCCAACCGGGTTTCGGCACTGAAGCTTTCTTT.